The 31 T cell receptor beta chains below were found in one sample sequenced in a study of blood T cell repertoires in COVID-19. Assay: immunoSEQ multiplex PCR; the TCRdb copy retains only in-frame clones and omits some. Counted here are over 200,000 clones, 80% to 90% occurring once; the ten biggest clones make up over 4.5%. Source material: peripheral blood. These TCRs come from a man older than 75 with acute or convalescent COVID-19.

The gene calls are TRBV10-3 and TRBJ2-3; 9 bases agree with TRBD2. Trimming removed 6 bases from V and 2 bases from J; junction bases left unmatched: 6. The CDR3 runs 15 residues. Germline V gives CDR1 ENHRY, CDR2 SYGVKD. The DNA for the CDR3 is TGTGCCATCAGGACTAGCGGTCCTGACACAGATACGCAGTATTTT. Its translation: CAIRTSGPDTDTQYF.

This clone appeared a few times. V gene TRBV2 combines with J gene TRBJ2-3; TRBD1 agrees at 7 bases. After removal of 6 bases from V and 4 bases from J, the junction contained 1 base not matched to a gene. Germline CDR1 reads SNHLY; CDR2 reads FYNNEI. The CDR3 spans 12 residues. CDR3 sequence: CASRGQSDTQYF. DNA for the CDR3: TGTGCCAGCAGGGGACAGTCAGATACGCAGTATTTT.

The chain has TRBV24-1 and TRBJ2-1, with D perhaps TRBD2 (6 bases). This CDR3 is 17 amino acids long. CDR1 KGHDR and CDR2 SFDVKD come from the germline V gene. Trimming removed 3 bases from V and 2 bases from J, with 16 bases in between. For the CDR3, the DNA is TGTGCCACCAGTGATGGGGTTTTAGCGGAAGCCTACAATGAGCAGTTCTTC. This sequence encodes CATSDGVLAEAYNEQFF.

This chain's CDR3 is CASSQTGTGSTEAFF. CDR3 coding DNA: TGTGCCAGCAGTCAAACCGGGACAGGGTCCACTGAAGCTTTCTTT. V is TRBV6-6 and J is TRBJ1-1; 9 nucleotides line up with TRBD1. Per germline, CDR1 MNHNY and CDR2 SVGAGI (reference sequence). V lost 5 bases to trimming and J lost 4 bases; unmatched junction nucleotides: 8. The CDR3 runs to 15 residues.

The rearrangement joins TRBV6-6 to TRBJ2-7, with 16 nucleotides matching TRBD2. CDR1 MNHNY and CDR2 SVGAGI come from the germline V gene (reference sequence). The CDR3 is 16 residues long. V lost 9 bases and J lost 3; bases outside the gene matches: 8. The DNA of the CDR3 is TGTGCCAGTACCGGGACTAGCGGGAGGGCCCTCTACGAGCAGTACTTC. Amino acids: CASTGTSGRALYEQYF.

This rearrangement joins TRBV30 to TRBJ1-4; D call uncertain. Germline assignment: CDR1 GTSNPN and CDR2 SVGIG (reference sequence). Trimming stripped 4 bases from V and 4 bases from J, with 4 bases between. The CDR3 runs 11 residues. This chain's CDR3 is CAWTFNEKLFF. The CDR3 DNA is TGTGCCTGGACCTTTAATGAAAAACTGTTTTTT.

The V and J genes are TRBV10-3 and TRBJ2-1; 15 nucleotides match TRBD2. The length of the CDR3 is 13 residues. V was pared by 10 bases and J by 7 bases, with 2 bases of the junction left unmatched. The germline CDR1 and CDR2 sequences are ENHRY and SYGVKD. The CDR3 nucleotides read TGTGCCACTGGGACTAGCGGGAGGAATGAGCAGTTCTTC. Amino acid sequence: CATGTSGRNEQFF.

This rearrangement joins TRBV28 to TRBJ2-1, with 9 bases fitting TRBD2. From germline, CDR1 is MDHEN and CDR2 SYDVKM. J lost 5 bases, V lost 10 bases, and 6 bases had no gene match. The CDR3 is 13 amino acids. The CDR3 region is CATFRTSDNEQFF. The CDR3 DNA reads TGTGCCACATTTCGGACTAGCGACAATGAGCAGTTCTTC.

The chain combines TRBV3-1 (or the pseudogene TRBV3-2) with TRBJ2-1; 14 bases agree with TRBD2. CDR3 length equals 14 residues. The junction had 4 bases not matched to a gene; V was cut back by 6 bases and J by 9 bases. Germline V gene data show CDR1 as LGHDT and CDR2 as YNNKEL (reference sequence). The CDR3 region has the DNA TGTGCCAGCAGGGGGACTAGCGGGAGCGGTGAGCAGTTCTTC. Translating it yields CASRGTSGSGEQFF.

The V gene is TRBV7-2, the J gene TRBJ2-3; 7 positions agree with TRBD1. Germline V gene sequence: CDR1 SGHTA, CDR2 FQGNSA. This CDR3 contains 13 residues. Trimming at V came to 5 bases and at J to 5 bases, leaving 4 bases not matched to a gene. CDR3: CASSERDRDTQYF. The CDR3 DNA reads TGTGCCAGCAGCGAAAGGGACAGAGATACGCAGTATTTT.

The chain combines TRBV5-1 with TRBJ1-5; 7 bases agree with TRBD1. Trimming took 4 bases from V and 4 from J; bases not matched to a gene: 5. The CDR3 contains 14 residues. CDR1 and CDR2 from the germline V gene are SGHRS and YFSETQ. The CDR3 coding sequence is TGCGCCAGCAGCGCGGGACAGTCTAATCAGCCCCAGCATTTT. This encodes CASSAGQSNQPQHF.

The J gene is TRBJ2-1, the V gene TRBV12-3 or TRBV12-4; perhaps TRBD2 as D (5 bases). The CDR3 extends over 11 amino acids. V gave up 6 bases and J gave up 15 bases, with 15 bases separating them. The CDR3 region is CASSRWRAMFF. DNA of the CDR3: TGTGCCAGCAGCCGGTGGCGGGCCATGTTCTTC.

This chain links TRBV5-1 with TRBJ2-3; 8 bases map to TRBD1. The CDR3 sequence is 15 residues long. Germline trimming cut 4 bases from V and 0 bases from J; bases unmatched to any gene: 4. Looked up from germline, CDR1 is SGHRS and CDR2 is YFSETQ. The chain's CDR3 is CASSIDRGSTDTQYF. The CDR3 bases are TGCGCCAGCAGCATTGACAGGGGTAGCACAGATACGCAGTATTTT.

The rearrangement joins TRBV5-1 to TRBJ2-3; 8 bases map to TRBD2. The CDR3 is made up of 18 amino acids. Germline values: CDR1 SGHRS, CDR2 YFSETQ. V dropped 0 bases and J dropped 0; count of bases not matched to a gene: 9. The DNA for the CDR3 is TGCGCCAGCAGCTTGGCGGCTAGCGGGCCGACTAGCACAGATACGCAGTATTTT. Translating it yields CASSLAASGPTSTDTQYF.

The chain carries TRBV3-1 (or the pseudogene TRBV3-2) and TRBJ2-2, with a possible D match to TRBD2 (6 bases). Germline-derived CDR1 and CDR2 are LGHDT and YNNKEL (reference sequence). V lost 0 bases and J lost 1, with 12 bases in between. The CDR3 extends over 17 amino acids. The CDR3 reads CASSQDRNSGNTGELFF. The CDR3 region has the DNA TGTGCCAGCAGCCAAGATCGGAATAGCGGGAACACCGGGGAGCTGTTTTTT.

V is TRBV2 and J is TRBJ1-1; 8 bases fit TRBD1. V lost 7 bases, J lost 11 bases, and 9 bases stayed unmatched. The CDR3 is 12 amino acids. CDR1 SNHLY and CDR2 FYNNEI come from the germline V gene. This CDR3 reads CASTTGGFIAFF. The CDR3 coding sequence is TGTGCCAGCACCACAGGGGGTTTTATCGCTTTCTTT.

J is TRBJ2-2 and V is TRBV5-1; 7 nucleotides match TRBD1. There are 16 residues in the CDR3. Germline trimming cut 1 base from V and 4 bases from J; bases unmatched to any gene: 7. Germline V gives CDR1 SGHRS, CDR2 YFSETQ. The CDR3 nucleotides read TGCGCCAGCAGCTTGAGCGCAGGGGGTAGCACCGGGGAGCTGTTTTTT. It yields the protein CASSLSAGGSTGELFF.

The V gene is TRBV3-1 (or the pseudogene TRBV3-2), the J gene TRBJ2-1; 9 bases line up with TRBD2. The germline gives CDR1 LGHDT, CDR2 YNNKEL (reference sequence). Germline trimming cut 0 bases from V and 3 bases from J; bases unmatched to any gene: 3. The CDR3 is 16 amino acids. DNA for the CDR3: TGTGCCAGCAGCCAAGATATTAGCGGGAGCTACAATGAGCAGTTCTTC. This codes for CASSQDISGSYNEQFF.

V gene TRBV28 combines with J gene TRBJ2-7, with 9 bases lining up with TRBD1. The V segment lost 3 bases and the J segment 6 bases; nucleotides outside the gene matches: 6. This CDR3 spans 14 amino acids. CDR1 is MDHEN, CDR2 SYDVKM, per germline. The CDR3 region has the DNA TGTGCCAGCAGTTTGTCACAGGGGGCGCGCGAGCAGTACTTC. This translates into CASSLSQGAREQYF.

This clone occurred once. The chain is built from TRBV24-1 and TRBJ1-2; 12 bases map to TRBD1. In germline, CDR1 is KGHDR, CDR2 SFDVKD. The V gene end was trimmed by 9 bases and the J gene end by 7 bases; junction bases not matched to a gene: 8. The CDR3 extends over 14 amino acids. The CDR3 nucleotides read TGTGCCACCCGGGACAGGGGGCTGAGGGGTGGCTACACCTTC. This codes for CATRDRGLRGGYTF.

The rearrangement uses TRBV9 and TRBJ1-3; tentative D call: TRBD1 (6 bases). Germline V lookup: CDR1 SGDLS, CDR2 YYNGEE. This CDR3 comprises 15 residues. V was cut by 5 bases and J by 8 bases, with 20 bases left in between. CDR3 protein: CASRKSGGSFDTIYF. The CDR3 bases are TGTGCCAGCAGGAAAAGTGGGGGCAGTTTCGACACCATATATTTT.

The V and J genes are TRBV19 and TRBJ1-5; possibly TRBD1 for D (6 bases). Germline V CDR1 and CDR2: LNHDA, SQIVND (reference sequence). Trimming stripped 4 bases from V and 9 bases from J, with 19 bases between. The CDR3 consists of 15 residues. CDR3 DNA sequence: TGTGCCAGTAGTACGGGGGGCGGAGGTAGCTGGCCCCAGCATTTT. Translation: CASSTGGGGSWPQHF.

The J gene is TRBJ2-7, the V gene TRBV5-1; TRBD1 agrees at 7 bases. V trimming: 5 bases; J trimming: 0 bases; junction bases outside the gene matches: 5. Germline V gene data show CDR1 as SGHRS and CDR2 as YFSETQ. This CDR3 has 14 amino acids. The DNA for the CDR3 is TGCGCCAGCAGGTCCGGACAGGCCTCCTACGAGCAGTACTTC. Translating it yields CASRSGQASYEQYF.

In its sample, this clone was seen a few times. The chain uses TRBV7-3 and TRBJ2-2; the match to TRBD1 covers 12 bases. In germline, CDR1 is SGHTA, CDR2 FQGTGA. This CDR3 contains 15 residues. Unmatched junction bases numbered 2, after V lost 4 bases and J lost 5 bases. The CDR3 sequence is CASSWDRGRTGELFF. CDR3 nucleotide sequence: TGTGCCAGCAGCTGGGACAGGGGGCGAACCGGGGAGCTGTTTTTT. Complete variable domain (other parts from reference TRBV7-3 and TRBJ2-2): GAGVSQTPSNKVTEKGKYVELRCDPISGHTALYWYRQSLGQGPEFLIYFQGTGAADDSGLPNDRFFAVRPEGSVSTLKIQRTERGDSAVYLCASSWDRGRTGELFFGEGSRLTVL.

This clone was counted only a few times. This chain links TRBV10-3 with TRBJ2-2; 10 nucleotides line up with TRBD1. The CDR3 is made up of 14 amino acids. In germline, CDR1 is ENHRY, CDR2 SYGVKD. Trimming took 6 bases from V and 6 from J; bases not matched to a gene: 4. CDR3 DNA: TGTGCCATCAGGCGGGACAGGGGACCCGGGGAGCTGTTTTTT. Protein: CAIRRDRGPGELFF.

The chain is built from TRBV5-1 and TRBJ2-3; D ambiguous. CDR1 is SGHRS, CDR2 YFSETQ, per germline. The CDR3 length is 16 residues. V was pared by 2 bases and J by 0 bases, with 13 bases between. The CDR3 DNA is TGCGCCAGCAGCTTAAACGCAGGTACTAGCACAGATACGCAGTATTTT. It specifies CASSLNAGTSTDTQYF.

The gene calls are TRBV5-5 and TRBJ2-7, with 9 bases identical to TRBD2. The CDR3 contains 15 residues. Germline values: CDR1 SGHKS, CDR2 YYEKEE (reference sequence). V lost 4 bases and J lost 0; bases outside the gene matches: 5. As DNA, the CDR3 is TGTGCCAGCAGCACGGGACTAGCCGTCTCCTACGAGCAGTACTTC. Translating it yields CASSTGLAVSYEQYF.

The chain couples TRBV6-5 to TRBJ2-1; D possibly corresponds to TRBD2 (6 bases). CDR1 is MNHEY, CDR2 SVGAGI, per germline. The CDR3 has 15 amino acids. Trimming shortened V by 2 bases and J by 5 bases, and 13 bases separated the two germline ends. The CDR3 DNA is TGTGCCAGCAGTTACCCCCCCACTAGCCACAATGAGCAGTTCTTC. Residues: CASSYPPTSHNEQFF.

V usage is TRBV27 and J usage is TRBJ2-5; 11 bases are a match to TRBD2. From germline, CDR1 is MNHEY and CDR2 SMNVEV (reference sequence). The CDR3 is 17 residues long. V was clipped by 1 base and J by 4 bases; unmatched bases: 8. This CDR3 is CASSLYTASGRRETQYF. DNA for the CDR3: TGTGCCAGCAGTTTATACACGGCTAGCGGGAGGAGAGAGACCCAGTACTTC.

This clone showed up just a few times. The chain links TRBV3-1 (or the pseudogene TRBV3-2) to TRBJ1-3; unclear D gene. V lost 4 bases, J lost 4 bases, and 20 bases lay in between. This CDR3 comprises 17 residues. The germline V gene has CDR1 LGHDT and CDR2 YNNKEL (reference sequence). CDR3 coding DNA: TGTGCCAGCAGCCCTACTTCGACCGGGGAGTCCGGAAACACCATATATTTT. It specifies CASSPTSTGESGNTIYF.

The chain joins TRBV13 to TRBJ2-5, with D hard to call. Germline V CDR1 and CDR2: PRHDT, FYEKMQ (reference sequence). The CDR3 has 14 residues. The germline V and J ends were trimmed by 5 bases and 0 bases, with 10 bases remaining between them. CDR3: CASSIPGYQETQYF. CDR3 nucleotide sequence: TGTGCCAGCAGCATCCCAGGATACCAAGAGACCCAGTACTTC.